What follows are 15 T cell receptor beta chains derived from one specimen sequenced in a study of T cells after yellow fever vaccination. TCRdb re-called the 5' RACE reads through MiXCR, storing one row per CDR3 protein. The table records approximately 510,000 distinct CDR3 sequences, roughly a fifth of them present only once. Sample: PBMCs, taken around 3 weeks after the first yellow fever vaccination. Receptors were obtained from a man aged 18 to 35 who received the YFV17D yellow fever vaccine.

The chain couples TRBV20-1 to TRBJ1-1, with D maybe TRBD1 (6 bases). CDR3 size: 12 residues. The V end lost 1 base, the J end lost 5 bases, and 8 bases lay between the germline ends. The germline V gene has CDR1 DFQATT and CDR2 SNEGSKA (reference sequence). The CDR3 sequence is CSARARGTEAFF. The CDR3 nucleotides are TGCAGTGCTAGAGCGAGGGGGACTGAAGCTTTCTTT.

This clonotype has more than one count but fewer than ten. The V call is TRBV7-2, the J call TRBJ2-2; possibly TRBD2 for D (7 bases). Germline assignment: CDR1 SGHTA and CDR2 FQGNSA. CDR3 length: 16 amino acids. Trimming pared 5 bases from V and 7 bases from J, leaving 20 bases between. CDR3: CASSRPGGDKIGELFF. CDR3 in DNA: TGTGCCAGCAGCCGACCGGGGGGCGACAAGATCGGGGAGCTGTTTTTT.

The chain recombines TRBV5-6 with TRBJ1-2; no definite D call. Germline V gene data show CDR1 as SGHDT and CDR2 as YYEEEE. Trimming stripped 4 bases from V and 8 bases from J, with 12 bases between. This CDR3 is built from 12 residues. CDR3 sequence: CASSQEFGGYTF. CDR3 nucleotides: TGTGCCAGCAGCCAGGAATTTGGCGGCTACACCTTC.

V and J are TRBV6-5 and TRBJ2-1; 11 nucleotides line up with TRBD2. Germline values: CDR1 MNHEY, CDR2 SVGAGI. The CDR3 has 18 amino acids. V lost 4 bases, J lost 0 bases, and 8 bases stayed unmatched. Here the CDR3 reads CASSSSRLAGSSYNEQFF. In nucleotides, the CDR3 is TGTGCCAGCAGTTCCTCTCGACTAGCGGGAAGCTCCTACAATGAGCAGTTCTTC.

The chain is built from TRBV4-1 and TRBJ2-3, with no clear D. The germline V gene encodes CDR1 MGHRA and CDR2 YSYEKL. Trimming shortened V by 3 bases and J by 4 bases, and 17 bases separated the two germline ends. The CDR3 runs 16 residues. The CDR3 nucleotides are TGCGCCAGCAGCCAGATCGCACCCGGCAGTGCAGATACGCAGTATTTT. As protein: CASSQIAPGSADTQYF.

The chain's CDR3 is CAISAEFQDGYTF. DNA of the CDR3: TGTGCCATCAGTGCGGAATTCCAGGATGGCTACACCTTC. The chain couples TRBV10-3 to TRBJ1-2; no definite D call. With 4 bases removed from V and 6 bases from J, the gap between germline ends came to 12 bases. The CDR3 consists of 13 residues. Looked up from germline, CDR1 is ENHRY and CDR2 is SYGVKD.

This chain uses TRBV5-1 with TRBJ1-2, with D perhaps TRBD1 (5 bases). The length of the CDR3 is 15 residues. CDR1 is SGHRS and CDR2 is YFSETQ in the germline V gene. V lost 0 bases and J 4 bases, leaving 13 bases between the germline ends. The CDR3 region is CASSLDLGAGYGYTF. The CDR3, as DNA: TGCGCCAGCAGCTTGGATCTAGGGGCTGGCTATGGCTACACCTTC.

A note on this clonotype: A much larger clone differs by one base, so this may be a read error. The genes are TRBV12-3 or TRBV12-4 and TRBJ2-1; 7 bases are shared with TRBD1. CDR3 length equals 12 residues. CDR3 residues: CASRAGGYEKFF. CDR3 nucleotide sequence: TGTGCCAGCCGGGCAGGGGGATATGAGAAGTTCTTC.

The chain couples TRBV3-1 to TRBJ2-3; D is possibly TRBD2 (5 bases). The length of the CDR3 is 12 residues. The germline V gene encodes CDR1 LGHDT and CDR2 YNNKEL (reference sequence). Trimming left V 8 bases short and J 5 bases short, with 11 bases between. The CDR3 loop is CASAGNGDTQYF. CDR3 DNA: TGTGCCAGCGCCGGGAACGGAGATACGCAGTATTTT.

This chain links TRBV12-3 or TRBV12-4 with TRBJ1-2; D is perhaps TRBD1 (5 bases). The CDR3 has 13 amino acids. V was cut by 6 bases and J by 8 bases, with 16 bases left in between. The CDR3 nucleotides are TGTGCCAGCAGCCCGACAGCGGTCTTAGGCTACACCTTC. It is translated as CASSPTAVLGYTF.

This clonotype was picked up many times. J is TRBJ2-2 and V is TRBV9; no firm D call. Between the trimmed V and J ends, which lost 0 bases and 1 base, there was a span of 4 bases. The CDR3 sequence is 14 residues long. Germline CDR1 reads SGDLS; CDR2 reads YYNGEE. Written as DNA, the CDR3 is TGTGCCAGCAGCGTAGGAGGGAACACCGGGGAGCTGTTTTTT. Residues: CASSVGGNTGELFF.

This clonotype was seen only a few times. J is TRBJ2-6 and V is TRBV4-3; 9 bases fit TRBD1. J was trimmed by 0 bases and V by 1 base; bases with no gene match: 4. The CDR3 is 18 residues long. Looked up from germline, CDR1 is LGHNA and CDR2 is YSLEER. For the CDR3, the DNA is TGCGCCAGCAGCCAAGCGGACAGGGGACCCTCTGGGGCCAACGTCCTGACTTTC. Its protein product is CASSQADRGPSGANVLTF.

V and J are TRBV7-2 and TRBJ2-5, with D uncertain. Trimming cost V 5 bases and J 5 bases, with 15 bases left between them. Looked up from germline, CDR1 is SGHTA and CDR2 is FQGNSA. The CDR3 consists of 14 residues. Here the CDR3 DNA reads TGTGCCAGCAGCCTAGTGGCCTTCCAGGAGACCCAGTACTTC. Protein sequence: CASSLVAFQETQYF.

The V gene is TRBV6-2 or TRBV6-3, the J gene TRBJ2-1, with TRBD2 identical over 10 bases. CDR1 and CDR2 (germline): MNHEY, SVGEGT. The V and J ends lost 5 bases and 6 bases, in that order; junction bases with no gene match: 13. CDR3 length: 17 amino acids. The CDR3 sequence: CASSRRETSGRANEQFF. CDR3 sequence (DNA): TGTGCCAGCAGTCGCCGGGAGACTAGCGGGCGCGCCAATGAGCAGTTCTTC.

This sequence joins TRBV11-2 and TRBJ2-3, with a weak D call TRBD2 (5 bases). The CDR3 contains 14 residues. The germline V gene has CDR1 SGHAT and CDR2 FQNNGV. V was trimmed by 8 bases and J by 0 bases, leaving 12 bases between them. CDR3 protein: CASGEEASTDTQYF. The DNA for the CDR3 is TGTGCCAGCGGTGAGGAGGCCAGCACAGATACGCAGTATTTT.